Presented here are 28 T cell receptor beta chains from one specimen sequenced in a study of cytomegalovirus exposure and HLA in healthy donors. PCR was performed using 60 Vbeta and 13 Jbeta primers. The method was immunoSEQ multiplex PCR; TCRdb's version includes in-frame clones alone and lacks a portion of them. The profile covers about 180,000 clones, with around three quarters appearing a single time and 0.69% taken by the ten largest. The material sequenced was PBMCs. The receptors originated from a woman in her thirties or forties in good health and CMV-seronegative.

This clone occurred many times. This chain joins TRBV6-5 and TRBJ2-2, with D possibly being TRBD2 (5 bases). The CDR3 loop spans 13 amino acids. The germline CDR1 and CDR2 sequences are MNHEY and SVGAGI. The V end was cut by 2 bases, the J end by 7 bases, with 8 bases between. Written as DNA, the CDR3 is TGTGCCAGCAGTTACCGAGGGAGCGGGGAGCTGTTTTTT. This codes for CASSYRGSGELFF.

This clone was picked up one time. The chain combines TRBV19 with TRBJ1-2; D gene unclear. The length of the CDR3 is 15 residues. Germline assignment: CDR1 LNHDA and CDR2 SQIVND (reference sequence). V lost 3 bases and J lost 1, with 12 bases in between. The CDR3, as DNA: TGTGCCAGTAGTATCGTACAAACCTTTAACTATGGCTACACCTTC. Residues: CASSIVQTFNYGYTF.

V is TRBV7-9 and J is TRBJ1-5, with D hard to call. Germline-derived CDR1 and CDR2 are SEHNR and FQNEAQ (reference sequence). CDR3 length equals 13 residues. The V gene lost 0 bases and the J gene lost 10 bases, with 10 bases spanning the gap. CDR3 amino acids: CASSLAPLLPQHF. DNA for the CDR3: TGTGCCAGCAGCTTAGCCCCCCTCCTTCCCCAGCATTTT.

J is TRBJ1-4 and V is TRBV4-1; 9 bases match TRBD1. The CDR3 covers 14 residues. V shed 4 bases and J 8 bases; nucleotides not matched to a gene: 5. CDR1 MGHRA and CDR2 YSYEKL come from the germline V gene. CDR3 in DNA: TGCGCCAGCAGCCTACAGGGGGCCGGGGAAAAACTGTTTTTT. Translated, it gives CASSLQGAGEKLFF.

The gene calls are TRBV5-1 and TRBJ2-3, with a tentative D call TRBD1 (5 bases). The CDR3 is 14 amino acids. Trimming left V 4 bases short and J 0 bases short, with 9 bases between. In germline, CDR1 is SGHRS, CDR2 YFSETQ. CDR3 loop: CASSTDTSTDTQYF. DNA of the CDR3: TGCGCCAGCAGCACGGACACTAGCACAGATACGCAGTATTTT.

The chain is built from TRBV7-9 and TRBJ1-3, with 8 bases matching TRBD1. The ends lost 2 bases at V and 4 bases at J; junction bases unmatched: 7. The V gene's germline CDR1 is SEHNR and CDR2 FQNEAQ (reference sequence). The CDR3 runs to 16 residues. CDR3 protein: CASSLIGQGAGNTIYF. DNA for the CDR3: TGTGCCAGCAGCTTAATAGGACAGGGAGCGGGAAACACCATATATTTT.

The genes are TRBV6-1 and TRBJ1-1; D call uncertain. There are 12 residues in the CDR3. The V gene lost 10 bases and the J gene lost 11 bases, with 20 bases spanning the gap. The germline CDR1 and CDR2 sequences are MNHNS and SASEGT. The CDR3 loop reads CAIDQVTPVAFF. In DNA form, the CDR3 reads TGTGCCATCGACCAGGTGACCCCGGTGGCTTTCTTT.

This clone was seen more than once but under ten times. One end of the junction varies from germline; a read error may be responsible. The V and J genes are TRBV7-7 and TRBJ2-5, with 11 bases aligning to TRBD1. Germline CDR1 and CDR2: SSHAT and FNYEAQ (reference sequence). The length of the CDR3 is 15 residues. Here the CDR3 reads CASSLGDRGQETQYF. DNA of the CDR3: TGTGCTAGCAGCTTAGGGGACAGGGGGCAAGAGACCCAGTACTTC.

The chain carries TRBV6-5 and TRBJ1-1, with TRBD1 as a possible D gene (5 bases). Per the germline V gene, CDR1 is MNHEY and CDR2 is SVGAGI. This CDR3 has 13 residues. V was cut by 2 bases and J by 3 bases, with 7 bases left in between. The CDR3 is CASSYQGDTEAFF. The DNA for the CDR3 is TGTGCCAGCAGTTACCAGGGCGACACTGAAGCTTTCTTT.

The rearrangement joins TRBV5-1 to TRBJ2-7; D is perhaps TRBD2 (6 bases). This CDR3 has 14 amino acids. V lost 3 bases and J 6 bases, leaving 16 bases between the germline ends. Germline V gene sequence: CDR1 SGHRS, CDR2 YFSETQ. In DNA form, the CDR3 reads TGCGCCAGCAGCTGGACGACCGGAGGGAGCGAGCAGTACTTC. It yields the protein CASSWTTGGSEQYF.

J is TRBJ1-1 and V is TRBV19, with D maybe TRBD1 (5 bases). This CDR3 is built from 15 residues. Germline V lookup: CDR1 LNHDA, CDR2 SQIVND (reference sequence). Trimming cost V 3 bases and J 1 base, with 12 bases left between them. The CDR3 spells CASSIGGVWNTEAFF. The CDR3 nucleotides are TGTGCCAGTAGTATCGGGGGGGTCTGGAACACTGAAGCTTTCTTT.

This chain uses TRBV4-2 with TRBJ2-3; 9 bases agree with TRBD2. This CDR3 spans 18 amino acids. V trimming: 2 bases; J trimming: 2 bases; junction bases outside the gene matches: 11. Germline loops: CDR1 LGHNA, CDR2 YNFKEQ. For the CDR3, the DNA is TGTGCCAGCAGCCAAAAAGTCCTTGCGGGAGGGATCACAGATACGCAGTATTTT. It specifies CASSQKVLAGGITDTQYF.

V usage is TRBV7-9 and J usage is TRBJ2-7; perhaps TRBD2 as D (6 bases). V lost 3 bases, J lost 9 bases, and 18 bases lay in between. The CDR3 loop spans 14 amino acids. Germline-derived CDR1 and CDR2 are SEHNR and FQNEAQ (reference sequence). The CDR3 coding sequence is TGTGCCAGCAGCTTGGCGGGACCGGGGGTGGGGCAGTACTTC. Protein sequence: CASSLAGPGVGQYF.

The gene calls are TRBV27 and TRBJ1-1; 9 positions agree with TRBD1. The trim removed 3 bases at V and 7 bases at J, leaving 12 bases unmatched. The length of the CDR3 is 16 residues. Germline loops: CDR1 MNHEY, CDR2 SMNVEV (reference sequence). The CDR3 sequence is CASSFLRQGGLGEAFF. The CDR3 region has the DNA TGTGCCAGCAGTTTCCTTCGACAGGGGGGGTTGGGTGAAGCTTTCTTT.

This chain connects TRBV7-2 to TRBJ2-6; D is possibly TRBD2 (6 bases). CDR3 length equals 18 residues. V was cut by 3 bases and J by 3 bases, with 18 bases left in between. Germline V lookup: CDR1 SGHTA, CDR2 FQGNSA. The CDR3 sequence is CASSFPTTGESGANVLTF. The CDR3 region has the DNA TGTGCCAGCAGCTTCCCGACGACGGGGGAAAGTGGGGCCAACGTCCTGACTTTC.

CDR3 coding DNA: TGTGCCAGCAGCGTAGGGGCAGGGGATAACTATGGCTACACCTTC. It is translated as CASSVGAGDNYGYTF. The chain has TRBV9 and TRBJ1-2, with TRBD1 as a possible D gene (6 bases). V dropped 0 bases and J dropped 1 base, with 10 bases sitting between them. The CDR3 is made up of 15 amino acids. The V gene's germline CDR1 is SGDLS and CDR2 YYNGEE.

The chain combines TRBV10-1 with TRBJ2-1; D possibly corresponds to TRBD2 (6 bases). Germline CDR1 WNHNN, CDR2 SYGVQD (reference sequence). The CDR3 extends over 15 amino acids. The ends were cut back, 7 bases at V and 4 bases at J, with 17 bases in the middle. CDR3: CASNDAGGVYNEQFF. As DNA, the CDR3 is TGCGCCAGCAATGATGCAGGCGGGGTGTACAATGAGCAGTTCTTC.

Remarks on this clone: The same CDR3 can be traced to other DNA sequences in this sample. The chain recombines TRBV7-2 with TRBJ2-5; D unresolved. Germline V gives CDR1 SGHTA, CDR2 FQGNSA. The CDR3 loop spans 11 amino acids. Trimming took off 3 bases at V and 3 bases at J, with 2 bases between the two ends. CDR3 DNA: TGTGCCAGCAGCTTCAAAGAGACCCAGTACTTC. This sequence encodes CASSFKETQYF.

This sequence joins TRBV4-2 and TRBJ2-1, with 11 positions matching TRBD2. Germline-derived CDR1 and CDR2 are LGHNA and YNFKEQ. The CDR3 has 16 residues. Losses at the gene ends were 4 bases for V and 4 bases for J; bases not matched to a gene: 6. CDR3 amino acids: CASSLRGTSGYNEQFF. CDR3 in DNA: TGTGCCAGCAGCCTTCGCGGGACTAGCGGTTACAATGAGCAGTTCTTC.

This chain uses TRBV28 with TRBJ1-3; D gene ambiguous. Germline lookup yields CDR1 MDHEN and CDR2 SYDVKM. The CDR3 is 17 amino acids. For the CDR3, the DNA is TGTGCTGGGTGGCCAGACTCATCCTTAATCTCTGGAAACACCATATATTTT. It yields the protein CAGWPDSSLISGNTIYF.

The chain employs TRBV11-3 and TRBJ1-1; unclear D gene. The CDR3 runs to 12 residues. V was clipped by 5 bases and J by 8 bases, with 12 bases between them. Germline CDR1 and CDR2: SGHNT and YENEEA. The CDR3 coding sequence is TGTGCCAGCAGCCCGGGTTTTAGGGAAGCTTTCTTT. Translation gives CASSPGFREAFF.

The gene calls are TRBV7-6 and TRBJ2-7, with 7 bases that match TRBD2. After removal of 3 bases from V and 5 bases from J, the junction contained 4 bases not matched to a gene. The length of the CDR3 is 13 residues. CDR1 is SGHVS and CDR2 is FNYEAQ in the germline V gene. CDR3 amino acids: CASSFGSGDEQYF. DNA of the CDR3: TGTGCCAGCAGCTTCGGGAGCGGGGACGAGCAGTACTTC.

This chain joins TRBV6-6 and TRBJ2-3; TRBD2 agrees at 13 bases. After removal of 6 bases from V and 6 bases from J, the junction contained 9 bases not matched to a gene. Germline assignment: CDR1 MNHNY and CDR2 SVGAGI (reference sequence). This CDR3 spans 16 amino acids. Here the CDR3 reads CASSRRTSGSSDTQYF. The CDR3 nucleotides are TGTGCCAGCAGCCGCCGGACTAGCGGGAGTTCGGATACGCAGTATTTT.

This rearrangement joins TRBV19 to TRBJ1-5; 9 bases are shared with TRBD1. Germline V lookup: CDR1 LNHDA, CDR2 SQIVND (reference sequence). With V trimmed by 7 bases and J by 0 bases, 13 bases remained unmatched. CDR3 length: 18 amino acids. As DNA, the CDR3 is TGTGCCAGTACCCACCCGGGACAGGGCACTCATAGCAATCAGCCCCAGCATTTT. Translating gives CASTHPGQGTHSNQPQHF. The full variable domain, with the rest looked up from reference TRBV19 and TRBJ1-5, is DGGITQSPKYLFRKEGQNVTLSCEQNLNHDAMYWYRQDPGQGLRLIYYSQIVNDFQKGDIAEGYSVSREKKESFPLTVTSAQKNPTAFYLCASTHPGQGTHSNQPQHFGDGTRLSIL.

This chain connects TRBV30 to TRBJ2-7, with D possibly being TRBD2 (6 bases). This CDR3 has 13 residues. The V end was cut by 8 bases, the J end by 2 bases, with 16 bases between. CDR1 GTSNPN and CDR2 SVGIG come from the germline V gene (reference sequence). CDR3 protein: CAGWQGGTYEQYF. CDR3 nucleotide sequence: TGTGCCGGATGGCAGGGCGGGACCTACGAGCAGTACTTC.

The V gene is TRBV5-4, the J gene TRBJ1-1; 9 bases agree with TRBD1. CDR1 and CDR2 (germline): SGHNT, YYREEE (reference sequence). The CDR3 has 15 amino acids. Trimming at V came to 2 bases and at J to 7 bases, leaving 9 bases not matched to a gene. The CDR3 region is CASSLLFGTGFEAFF. The CDR3 coding sequence is TGTGCCAGCAGCTTACTTTTTGGGACAGGGTTTGAAGCTTTCTTT.

This chain links TRBV30 with TRBJ1-4; perhaps TRBD1 as D (5 bases). The CDR3 is 14 residues long. V was pared by 2 bases and J by 7 bases, with 14 bases between. The V gene's germline CDR1 is GTSNPN and CDR2 SVGIG (reference sequence). The CDR3 DNA reads as TGTGCCTGGAGTCTTCGGGGACTTAGTGAAAAACTGTTTTTT. This gives the protein CAWSLRGLSEKLFF. The full variable domain, in which reference TRBV30 and TRBJ1-4 provide the parts outside the CDR3, is SQTIHQWPATLVQPVGSPLSLECTVEGTSNPNLYWYRQAAGRGLQLLFYSVGIGQISSEVPQNLSASRPQDRQFILSSKKLLLSDSGFYLCAWSLRGLSEKLFFGSGTQLSVL.

The chain recombines TRBV5-4 with TRBJ2-5, with D perhaps TRBD2 (5 bases). Germline V lookup: CDR1 SGHNT, CDR2 YYREEE (reference sequence). CDR3 size: 14 residues. The germline V and J ends were trimmed by 1 base and 5 bases, with 12 bases remaining between them. The CDR3 DNA sequence: TGTGCCAGCAGCTTGTCAGGTACTAGTGAGACCCAGTACTTC. The encoded protein is CASSLSGTSETQYF. Looking up the rest from reference TRBV5-4 and TRBJ2-5 gives the full variable domain: ETGVTQSPTHLIKTRGQQVTLRCSSQSGHNTVSWYQQALGQGPQFIFQYYREEENGRGNFPPRFSGLQFPNYSSELNVNALELDDSALYLCASSLSGTSETQYFGPGTRLLVL.